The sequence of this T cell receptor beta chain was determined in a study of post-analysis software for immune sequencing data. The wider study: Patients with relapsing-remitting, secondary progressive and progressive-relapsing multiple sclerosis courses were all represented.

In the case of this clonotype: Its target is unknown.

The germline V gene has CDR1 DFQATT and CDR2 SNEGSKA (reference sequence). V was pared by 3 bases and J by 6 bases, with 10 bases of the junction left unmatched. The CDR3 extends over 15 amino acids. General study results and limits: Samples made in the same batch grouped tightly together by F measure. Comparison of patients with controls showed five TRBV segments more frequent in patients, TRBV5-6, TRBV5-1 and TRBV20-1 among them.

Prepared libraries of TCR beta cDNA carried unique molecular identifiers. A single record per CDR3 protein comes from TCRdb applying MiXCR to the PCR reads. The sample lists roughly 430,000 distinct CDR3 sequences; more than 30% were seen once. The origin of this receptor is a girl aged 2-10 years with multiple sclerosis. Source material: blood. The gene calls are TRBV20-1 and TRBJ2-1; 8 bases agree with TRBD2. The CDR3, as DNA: TGCAGTGCTAGCGCCAGCGGGAGAAATTTCAATGAGCAGTTCTTC. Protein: CSASASGRNFNEQFF.